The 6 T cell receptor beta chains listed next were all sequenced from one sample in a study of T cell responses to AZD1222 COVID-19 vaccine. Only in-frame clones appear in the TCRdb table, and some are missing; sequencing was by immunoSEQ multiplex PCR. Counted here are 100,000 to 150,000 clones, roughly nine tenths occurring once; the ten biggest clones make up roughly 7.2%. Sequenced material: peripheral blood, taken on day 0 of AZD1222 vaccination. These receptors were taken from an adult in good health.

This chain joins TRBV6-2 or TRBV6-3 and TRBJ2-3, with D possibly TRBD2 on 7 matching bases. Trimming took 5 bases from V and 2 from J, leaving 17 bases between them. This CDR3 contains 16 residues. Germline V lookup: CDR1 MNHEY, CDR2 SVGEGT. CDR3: CASSPSEGGNTDTQYF. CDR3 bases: TGTGCCAGCAGTCCCTCGGAGGGGGGGAACACAGATACGCAGTATTTT.

The CDR3, as DNA: TGTGCCAGCAAGAACTCACTAGCGCCTACCTACGAGCAGTACTTC. This sequence encodes CASKNSLAPTYEQYF. The V call is TRBV6-5, the J call TRBJ2-7, with 7 bases lining up with TRBD2. Germline V gene lookup returns CDR1 MNHEY and CDR2 SVGAGI. This CDR3 comprises 15 residues. V gave up 7 bases and J gave up 2 bases; unmatched junction bases: 11.

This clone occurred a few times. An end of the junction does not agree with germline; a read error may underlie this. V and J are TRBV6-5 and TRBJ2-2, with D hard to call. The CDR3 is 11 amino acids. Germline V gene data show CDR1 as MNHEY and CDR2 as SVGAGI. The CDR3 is CASKLYGELFF. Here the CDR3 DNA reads TGTGCCAGCAAACTGTATGGGGAACTGTTTTTT.

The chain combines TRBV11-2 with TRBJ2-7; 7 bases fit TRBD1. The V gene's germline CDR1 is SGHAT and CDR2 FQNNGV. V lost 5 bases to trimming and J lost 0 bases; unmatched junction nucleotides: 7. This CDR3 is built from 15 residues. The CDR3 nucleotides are TGTGCCAGCAGCCAGCGCACAGGGGACTCCTACGAGCAGTACTTC. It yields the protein CASSQRTGDSYEQYF. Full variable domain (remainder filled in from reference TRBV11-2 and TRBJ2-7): EAGVAQSPRYKIIEKRQSVAFWCNPISGHATLYWYQQILGQGPKLLIQFQNNGVVDDSQLPKDRFSAERLKGVDSTLKIQPAKLEDSAVYLCASSQRTGDSYEQYFGPGTRLTVT.

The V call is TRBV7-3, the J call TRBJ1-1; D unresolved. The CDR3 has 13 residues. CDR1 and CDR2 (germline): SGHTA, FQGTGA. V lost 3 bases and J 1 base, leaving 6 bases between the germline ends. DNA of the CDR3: TGTGCCAGCAGCTTGTGGAAGAACACTGAAGCTTTCTTT. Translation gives CASSLWKNTEAFF. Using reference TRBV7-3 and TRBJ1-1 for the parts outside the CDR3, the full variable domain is GAGVSQTPSNKVTEKGKYVELRCDPISGHTALYWYRQSLGQGPEFLIYFQGTGAADDSGLPNDRFFAVRPEGSVSTLKIQRTERGDSAVYLCASSLWKNTEAFFGQGTRLTVV.

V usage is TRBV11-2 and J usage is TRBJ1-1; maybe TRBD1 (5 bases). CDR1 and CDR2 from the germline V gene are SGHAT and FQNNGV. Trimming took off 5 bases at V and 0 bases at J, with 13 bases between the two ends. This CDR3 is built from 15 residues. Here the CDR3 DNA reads TGTGCCAGCAGCCGACCGGGGACCATGAACACTGAAGCTTTCTTT. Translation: CASSRPGTMNTEAFF.